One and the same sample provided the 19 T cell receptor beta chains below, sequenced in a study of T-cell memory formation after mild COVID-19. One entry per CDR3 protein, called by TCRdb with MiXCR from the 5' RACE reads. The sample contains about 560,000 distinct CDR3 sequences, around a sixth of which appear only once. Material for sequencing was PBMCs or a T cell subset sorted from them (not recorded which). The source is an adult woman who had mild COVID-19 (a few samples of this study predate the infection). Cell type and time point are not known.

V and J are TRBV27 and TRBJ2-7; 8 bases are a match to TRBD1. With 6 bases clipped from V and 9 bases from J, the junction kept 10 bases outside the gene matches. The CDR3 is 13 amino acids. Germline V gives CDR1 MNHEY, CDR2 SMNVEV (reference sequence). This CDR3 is CASRPDRDGRQYF. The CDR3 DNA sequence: TGTGCCAGCAGACCGGACAGGGATGGACGGCAGTACTTC.

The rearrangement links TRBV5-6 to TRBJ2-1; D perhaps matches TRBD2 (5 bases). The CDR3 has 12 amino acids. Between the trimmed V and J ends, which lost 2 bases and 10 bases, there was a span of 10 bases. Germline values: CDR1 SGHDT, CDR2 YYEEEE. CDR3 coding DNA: TGTGCCAGCAGCTTCCCCACGGGGGAGCAGTTCTTC. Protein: CASSFPTGEQFF.

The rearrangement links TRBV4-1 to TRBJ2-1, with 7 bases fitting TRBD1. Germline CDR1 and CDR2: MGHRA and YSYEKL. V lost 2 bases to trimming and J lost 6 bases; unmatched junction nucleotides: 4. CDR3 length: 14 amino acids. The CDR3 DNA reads TGCGCCAGCAGCCAACTCAGGGGGTCCAATGAGCAGTTCTTC. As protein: CASSQLRGSNEQFF.

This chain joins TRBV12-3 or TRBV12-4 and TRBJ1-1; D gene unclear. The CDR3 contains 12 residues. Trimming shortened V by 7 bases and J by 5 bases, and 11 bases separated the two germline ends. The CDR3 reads CASIFGFTEAFF. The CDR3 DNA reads TGTGCCAGCATCTTCGGGTTTACTGAAGCTTTCTTT.

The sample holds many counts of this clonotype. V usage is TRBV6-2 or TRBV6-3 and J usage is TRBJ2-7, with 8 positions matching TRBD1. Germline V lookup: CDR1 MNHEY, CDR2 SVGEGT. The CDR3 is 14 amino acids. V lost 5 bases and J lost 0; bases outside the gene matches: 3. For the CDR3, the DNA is TGTGCCAGCAGTATGGACAGGGTCTCCTACGAGCAGTACTTC. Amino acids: CASSMDRVSYEQYF.

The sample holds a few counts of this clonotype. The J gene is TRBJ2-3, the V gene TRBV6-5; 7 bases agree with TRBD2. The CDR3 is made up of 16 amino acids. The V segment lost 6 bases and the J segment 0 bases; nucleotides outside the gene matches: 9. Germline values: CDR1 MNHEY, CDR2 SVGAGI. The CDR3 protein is CASRTLAGSSTDTQYF. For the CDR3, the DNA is TGTGCCAGCAGGACCTTAGCGGGCTCTAGCACAGATACGCAGTATTTT.

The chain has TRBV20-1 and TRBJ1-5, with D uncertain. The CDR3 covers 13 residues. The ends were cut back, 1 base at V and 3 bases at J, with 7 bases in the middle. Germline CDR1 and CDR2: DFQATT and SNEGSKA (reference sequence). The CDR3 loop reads CSARGMFNQPQHF. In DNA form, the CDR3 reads TGCAGTGCTAGAGGTATGTTCAATCAGCCCCAGCATTTT.

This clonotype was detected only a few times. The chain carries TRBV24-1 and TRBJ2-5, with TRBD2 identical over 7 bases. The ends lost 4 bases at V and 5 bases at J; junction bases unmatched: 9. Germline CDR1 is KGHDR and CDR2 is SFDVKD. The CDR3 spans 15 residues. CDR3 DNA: TGTGCCACCAGTGACCCCACGGGAGGAGGCGAGACCCAGTACTTC. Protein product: CATSDPTGGGETQYF.

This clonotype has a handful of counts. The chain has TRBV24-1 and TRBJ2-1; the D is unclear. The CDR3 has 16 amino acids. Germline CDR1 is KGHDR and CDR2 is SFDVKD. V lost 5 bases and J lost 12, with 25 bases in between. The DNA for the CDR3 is TGTGCCACCAGTGTGGGCAGCTCAATGAGTATTTATGGGCAGTTCTTC. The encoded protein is CATSVGSSMSIYGQFF.

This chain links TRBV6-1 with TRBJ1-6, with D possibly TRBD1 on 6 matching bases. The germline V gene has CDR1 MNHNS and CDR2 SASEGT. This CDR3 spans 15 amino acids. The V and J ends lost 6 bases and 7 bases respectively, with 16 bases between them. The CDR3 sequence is CASSLLKGENSPLHF. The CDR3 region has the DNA TGTGCCAGCAGCCTTTTAAAGGGGGAAAATTCACCCCTCCACTTT.

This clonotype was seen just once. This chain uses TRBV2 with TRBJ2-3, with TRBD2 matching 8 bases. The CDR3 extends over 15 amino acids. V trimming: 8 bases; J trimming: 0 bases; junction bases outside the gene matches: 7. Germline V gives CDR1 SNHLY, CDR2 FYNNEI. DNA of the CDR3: TGTGCCAGCTCGGGAGCGGGGGCTAGCACAGATACGCAGTATTTT. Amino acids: CASSGAGASTDTQYF.

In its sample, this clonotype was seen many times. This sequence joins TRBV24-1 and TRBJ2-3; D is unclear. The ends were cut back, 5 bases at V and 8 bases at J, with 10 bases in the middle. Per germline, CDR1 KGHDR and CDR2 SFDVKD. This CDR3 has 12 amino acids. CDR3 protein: CATSAVGGTQYF. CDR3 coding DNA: TGTGCCACCAGTGCAGTCGGTGGTACGCAGTATTTT.

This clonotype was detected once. As DNA, the CDR3 is TGTGCCAGCAGCTCCTCTAACGGATCCTACAATGAGCAGTTCTTC. It specifies CASSSSNGSYNEQFF. The chain combines TRBV7-3 with TRBJ2-1; D not certain. Looked up from germline, CDR1 is SGHTA and CDR2 is FQGTGA. V dropped 4 bases and J dropped 1 base, with 11 bases sitting between them. The CDR3 has 15 amino acids.

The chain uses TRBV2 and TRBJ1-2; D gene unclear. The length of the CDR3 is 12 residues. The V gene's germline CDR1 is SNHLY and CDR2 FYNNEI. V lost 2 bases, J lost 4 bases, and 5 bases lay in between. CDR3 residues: CASSETSYGYTF. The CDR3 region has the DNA TGTGCCAGCAGTGAAACGAGCTATGGCTACACCTTC.

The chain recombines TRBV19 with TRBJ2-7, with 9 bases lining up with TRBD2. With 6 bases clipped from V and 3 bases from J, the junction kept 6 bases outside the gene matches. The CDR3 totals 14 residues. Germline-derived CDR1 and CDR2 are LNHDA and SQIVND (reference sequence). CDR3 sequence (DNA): TGTGCCAGTAGCCCCGGGACTAGCTTCTACGAGCAGTACTTC. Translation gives CASSPGTSFYEQYF.

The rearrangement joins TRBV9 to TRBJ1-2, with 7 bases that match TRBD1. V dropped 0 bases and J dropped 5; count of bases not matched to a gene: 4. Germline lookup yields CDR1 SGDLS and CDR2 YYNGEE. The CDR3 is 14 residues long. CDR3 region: CASSVVGGGYGYTF. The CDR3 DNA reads TGTGCCAGCAGCGTAGTAGGGGGCGGATATGGCTACACCTTC.

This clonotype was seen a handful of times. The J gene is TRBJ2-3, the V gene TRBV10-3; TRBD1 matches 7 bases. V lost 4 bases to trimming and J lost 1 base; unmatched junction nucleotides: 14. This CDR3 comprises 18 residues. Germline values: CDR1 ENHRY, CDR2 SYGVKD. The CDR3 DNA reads TGTGCCATCAGTGGGGGTTTTGGGGGTGGGACAGGCACAGATACGCAGTATTTT. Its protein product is CAISGGFGGGTGTDTQYF.

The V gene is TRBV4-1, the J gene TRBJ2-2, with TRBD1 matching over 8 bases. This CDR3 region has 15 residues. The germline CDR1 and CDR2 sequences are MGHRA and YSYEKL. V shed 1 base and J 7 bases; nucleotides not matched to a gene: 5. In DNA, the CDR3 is TGCGCCAGCAGCCAAGTCAGGGGGCATGACGGGGAGCTGTTTTTT. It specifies CASSQVRGHDGELFF.

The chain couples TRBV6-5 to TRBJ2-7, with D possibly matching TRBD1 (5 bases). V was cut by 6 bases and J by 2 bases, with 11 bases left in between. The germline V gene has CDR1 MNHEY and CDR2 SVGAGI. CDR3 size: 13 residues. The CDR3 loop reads CASSPDTTYEQYF. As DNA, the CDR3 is TGTGCCAGCAGCCCGGACACAACCTACGAGCAGTACTTC.